The 2 T cell receptor beta chains reported below all come from one sample, sequenced in a study of Graves' ophthalmopathy and Graves' hyperthyroidism (dated by TCRdb to 2016 to 2018). This sample was sequenced with an Illumina HiSeq 2000. For repertoire sequencing, TCR beta CDR3 regions were amplified from RNA transcripts. The first round of RT-PCR was done with HTBI primers and the Qiagen OneStep RT-PCR kit, and was followed by a second round of multiplex PCR, then size selection and purification. In-frame beta chains were kept once TCRdb had trimmed the public reads at Q25 with fastp and called clones with MiXCR. Each entry merges the rows of one CDR3 protein and shows their most common DNA and genes. The sample has some 400,000 distinct CDR3 sequences on record, around 18% of them singletons. 1.6% of the sample is taken by the ten largest. The sequencing sample was made of peripheral blood. Receptor source: a woman younger than 35 with Graves' ophthalmopathy. Donor details come from another sample of the same person, matched by shared clones.

This clonotype has more than one count but fewer than ten. The CDR3 spells CASSPGFDTEAFF. The CDR3 region has the DNA TGTGCCAGCAGCCCCGGTTTCGACACTGAAGCTTTCTTT. This sequence joins TRBV12-3 or TRBV12-4 and TRBJ1-1, with no clear D. This CDR3 has 13 amino acids. The V and J ends lost 6 bases and 3 bases respectively, with 11 bases between them.

This sequence joins TRBV28 and TRBJ1-2; TRBD1 matches 9 bases. Trimming at V came to 0 bases and at J to 6 bases, leaving 11 bases not matched to a gene. The V gene's germline CDR1 is MDHEN and CDR2 SYDVKM. There are 17 residues in the CDR3. This chain's CDR3 is CASSLWPPGQGIDGYTF. The CDR3 DNA reads as TGTGCCAGCAGTTTATGGCCGCCGGGACAGGGAATCGATGGCTACACCTTC.